The 7 T cell receptor beta chains presented below share a single source sample, sequenced in a study of T cells in Graves' hyperthyroidism and ophthalmopathy. Using RNA transcripts as the source, TCR beta CDR3 regions were amplified. Primed by the HTBI set, a first-round RT-PCR was run on the TCR CDR3. MiXCR was run by TCRdb on the multiplex PCR reads, yielding one entry per CDR3 protein. The sample consists of approximately 710,000 distinct CDR3 sequences, around 16% of them appearing once. Sequenced: blood. All receptors derive from a man in his fifties or sixties with Graves' hyperthyroidism.

This clonotype came up many times. This sequence joins TRBV11-2 and TRBJ2-5; D uncertain. Germline lookup yields CDR1 SGHAT and CDR2 FQNNGV. The CDR3 is made up of 15 amino acids. Trimming removed 1 base at V and 0 bases at J, with 9 bases between. The CDR3 bases are TGTGCCAGCAGCTTAGTTATACAGAACCAAGAGACCCAGTACTTC. Encoded protein: CASSLVIQNQETQYF.

This clonotype appeared many times. This chain uses TRBV28 with TRBJ2-3, with 9 bases matching TRBD1. This CDR3 has 16 amino acids. Germline V CDR1 and CDR2: MDHEN, SYDVKM. V gave up 8 bases and J gave up 4 bases; unmatched junction bases: 13. CDR3 bases: TGTGCCAGCTCGATCCCCCCGGGACAGGGCCCAGATACGCAGTATTTT. It yields the protein CASSIPPGQGPDTQYF.

This clonotype was counted only a few times. This chain joins TRBV29-1 and TRBJ2-5, with 8 bases identical to TRBD2. The CDR3 runs to 16 residues. CDR1 SQVTM and CDR2 ANQGSEA come from the germline V gene. Unmatched junction bases numbered 11, after V lost 4 bases and J lost 1 base. CDR3 loop: CSVVRGAGVGQETQYF. As DNA, the CDR3 is TGCAGCGTTGTCCGAGGAGCGGGAGTGGGCCAAGAGACCCAGTACTTC.

The CDR3 spells CASSGPWRRGHEQFF. For the CDR3, the DNA is TGTGCCAGCAGTGGCCCATGGCGGAGGGGTCATGAGCAGTTCTTC. The V call is TRBV25-1, the J call TRBJ2-1; a weak D match, TRBD2 (6 bases). V was clipped by 4 bases and J by 8 bases, with 18 bases between them. Germline V gene lookup returns CDR1 MGHDK and CDR2 SYGVNS. The CDR3 length is 15 residues.

This clonotype was observed a handful of times. This chain links TRBV10-3 with TRBJ1-3, with 10 bases identical to TRBD1. The CDR3 spans 16 residues. CDR1 is ENHRY, CDR2 SYGVKD, per germline. J gave up 0 bases and V 6 bases, and 5 bases lay outside the gene matches. The CDR3 here is CAIRGTGATSGNTIYF. CDR3 nucleotides: TGTGCCATCAGGGGGACAGGGGCTACCTCTGGAAACACCATATATTTT.

This clonotype was seen repeatedly, ten times or more. The chain combines TRBV11-2 with TRBJ2-1; TRBD2 matches 10 bases. This CDR3 region has 17 residues. Per germline, CDR1 SGHAT and CDR2 FQNNGV. After removal of 1 base from V and 9 bases from J, the junction contained 12 bases not matched to a gene. The CDR3, as DNA: TGTGCCAGCAGCTTAGGGATCACTAGCGGGAAAGGTAGTGAGCAGTTCTTC. It yields the protein CASSLGITSGKGSEQFF. Looking up the rest from reference TRBV11-2 and TRBJ2-1 gives the full variable domain: EAGVAQSPRYKIIEKRQSVAFWCNPISGHATLYWYQQILGQGPKLLIQFQNNGVVDDSQLPKDRFSAERLKGVDSTLKIQPAKLEDSAVYLCASSLGITSGKGSEQFFGPGTRLTVL.

This clonotype showed up just a few times. The CDR3 DNA follows: TGCAGCGTTGAAGGGACAGGGGGTTATGAGCAGTTCTTC. It yields the protein CSVEGTGGYEQFF. V is TRBV29-1 and J is TRBJ2-1; the match to TRBD1 covers 10 bases. CDR3 length: 13 amino acids. CDR1 and CDR2 from the germline V gene are SQVTM and ANQGSEA. The V gene end was trimmed by 1 base and the J gene end by 8 bases; junction bases not matched to a gene: 2.